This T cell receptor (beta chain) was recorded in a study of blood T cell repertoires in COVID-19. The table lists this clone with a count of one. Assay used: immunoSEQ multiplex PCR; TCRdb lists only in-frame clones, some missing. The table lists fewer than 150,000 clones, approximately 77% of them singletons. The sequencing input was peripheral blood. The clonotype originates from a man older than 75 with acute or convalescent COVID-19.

This CDR3 is CASRTDATNEKLFF. DNA of the CDR3: TGTGCCAGCAGGACAGACGCAACTAATGAAAAACTGTTTTTT. The J gene is TRBJ1-4, the V gene TRBV6-5; D possibly corresponds to TRBD1 (5 bases). Trimming took 6 bases from V and 0 from J, leaving 8 bases between them. CDR3 size: 14 residues. Germline CDR1 reads MNHEY; CDR2 reads SVGAGI.